Below are 14 T cell receptor beta chains sequenced from a single sample in a study of Ad26.COV2.S vaccination and SARS-CoV-2 variants (dated by TCRdb to about 2021). Library preparation was by the immunoSEQ multiplex PCR assay. Drawn from immuneACCESS, this table holds only the in-frame rearrangements with V and J called that TCRdb kept. Clones are partly lost; checked studies trace under half to an unresolved V gene and leave the rest unexplained. Counted in this sample were hundreds of thousands of clones; 70% to 90% of them appeared once. The ten largest clones add up to over 1.3% of the sample. The sample's treatment or condition label is to be understood as: some 20 received Ad26.COV2.S at low or high dose, single or two shots; five or six received placebo; per-sample allocation not given. Repertoires of vaccine and placebo recipients were sequenced from samples taken on day 63 after the first injection.

Source: peripheral blood, taken in a trial of Ad26.COV2.S vaccine versus placebo. These receptor sequences come from a person between 18 and 65 years old who received the Ad26.COV2.S COVID-19 vaccine or a placebo.

The V and J genes are TRBV11-2 and TRBJ2-7; no reliable D call. Germline V CDR1 and CDR2: SGHAT, FQNNGV. This CDR3 contains 14 residues. Trimming removed 5 bases at V and 0 bases at J, with 11 bases between. The CDR3 nucleotides read TGTGCCAGCAGCCCCGCTTGGCTCTCCTACGAGCAGTACTTC. Translation gives CASSPAWLSYEQYF.

The chain uses TRBV5-5 and TRBJ1-1; D ambiguous. CDR1 SGHKS and CDR2 YYEKEE come from the germline V gene (reference sequence). The CDR3 extends over 11 amino acids. V dropped 0 bases and J dropped 7 bases, with 4 bases sitting between them. In nucleotides, the CDR3 is TGTGCCAGCAGCTTGGCCGGTGAAGCTTTCTTT. Encoded protein: CASSLAGEAFF.

The chain is built from TRBV18 and TRBJ1-5, with a tentative D call TRBD1 (5 bases). The length of the CDR3 is 14 residues. The V gene lost 5 bases and the J gene lost 5 bases, with 13 bases spanning the gap. Germline loops: CDR1 KGHSH, CDR2 LQKENI. The CDR3 protein is CASSLDRQYQPQHF. The CDR3 DNA is TGTGCCAGCTCATTAGATCGACAGTATCAGCCCCAGCATTTT.

J is TRBJ2-3 and V is TRBV4-3; 14 bases fit TRBD2. Germline CDR1 reads LGHNA; CDR2 reads YSLEER. This CDR3 has 17 amino acids. The trim removed 3 bases at V and 5 bases at J, leaving 7 bases unmatched. CDR3 DNA sequence: TGCGCCAGCAGCCATCCTGGACTAGCGGGGGGAGAAGATACGCAGTATTTT. Translating it yields CASSHPGLAGGEDTQYF.

V and J are TRBV2 and TRBJ2-5, with TRBD2 identical over 8 bases. J was trimmed by 1 base and V by 8 bases; bases with no gene match: 3. CDR1 and CDR2 (germline): SNHLY, FYNNEI. This CDR3 is 13 amino acids long. The CDR3 loop is CASLAGSQETQYF. CDR3 bases: TGTGCCAGCTTAGCGGGAAGCCAAGAGACCCAGTACTTC.

V and J are TRBV6-1 and TRBJ2-1, with D tentatively TRBD2 (5 bases). Trimming shortened V by 1 base and J by 4 bases, and 17 bases separated the two germline ends. The CDR3 runs to 17 residues. Germline CDR1 reads MNHNS; CDR2 reads SASEGT. The CDR3 DNA is TGTGCCAGCAGTGAAGGGGTTGGGAGTTCGGGATACAATGAGCAGTTCTTC. This gives the protein CASSEGVGSSGYNEQFF.

With regard to this clone: Other DNA sequences in the sample encode the same CDR3. V is TRBV30 and J is TRBJ2-7, with D perhaps given as TRBD1 or TRBD2 (6 bases each). The CDR3 has 13 residues. Germline CDR1 GTSNPN, CDR2 SVGIG (reference sequence). The V end lost 0 bases, the J end lost 4 bases, and 10 bases lay between the germline ends. The CDR3 sequence is CAWSVRGAYEQYF. The CDR3 DNA follows: TGTGCCTGGAGTGTGAGGGGGGCGTACGAGCAGTACTTC.

This clone was detected once. The CDR3 region is CASSAGRDVPLHF. The CDR3 nucleotides are TGTGCCAGCAGTGCGGGACGGGACGTCCCCCTCCACTTT. The chain combines TRBV12-3 or TRBV12-4 with TRBJ1-6; possible D gene TRBD1, 5 bases. The V end was cut by 5 bases, the J end by 13 bases, with 15 bases between. The CDR3 length is 13 residues.

The V and J genes are TRBV6-5 and TRBJ2-2; 12 bases agree with TRBD2. CDR3 length: 15 amino acids. The junction had 2 bases not matched to a gene; V was cut back by 5 bases and J by 4 bases. From germline, CDR1 is MNHEY and CDR2 SVGAGI. The CDR3 spells CASSTSGGPTGELFF. CDR3 coding DNA: TGTGCCAGCAGTACTAGCGGGGGGCCCACCGGGGAGCTGTTTTTT.

This sequence joins TRBV19 and TRBJ1-2; D may be TRBD1 (6 bases). Trimming took 4 bases from V and 5 from J, leaving 14 bases between them. This CDR3 is 14 amino acids long. Looked up from germline, CDR1 is LNHDA and CDR2 is SQIVND (reference sequence). CDR3 DNA sequence: TGTGCCAGTAGTAATCCCGGGACACCATATGGCTACACCTTC. Protein product: CASSNPGTPYGYTF.

This chain joins TRBV3-1 (or the pseudogene TRBV3-2) and TRBJ1-6, with D perhaps TRBD1 (5 bases). V was pared by 5 bases and J by 3 bases, with 11 bases between. This CDR3 spans 15 amino acids. Germline assignment: CDR1 LGHDT and CDR2 YNNKEL (reference sequence). The CDR3 here is CASSFRQLYNSPLHF. Here the CDR3 DNA reads TGTGCCAGCAGCTTTCGACAGCTCTATAATTCACCCCTCCACTTT.

This chain links TRBV5-8 with TRBJ1-2; D ambiguous. The CDR3 runs 13 residues. Trimming removed 2 bases at V and 4 bases at J, with 9 bases between. Germline-derived CDR1 and CDR2 are SGHTS and YDEGEE. In nucleotides, the CDR3 is TGTGCCAGCAGCTTCACCTACACCTATGGCTACACCTTC. It yields the protein CASSFTYTYGYTF. Using reference TRBV5-8 and TRBJ1-2 for the parts outside the CDR3, the full variable domain is EAGVTQSPTHLIKTRGQQATLRCSPISGHTSVYWYQQALGLGLQFLLWYDEGEERNRGNFPPRFSGRQFPNYSSELNVNALELEDSALYLCASSFTYTYGYTFGSGTRLTVV.

The chain uses TRBV10-3 and TRBJ2-1; a possible D gene is TRBD1 (6 bases). There are 15 residues in the CDR3. Trimming shortened V by 1 base and J by 5 bases, and 12 bases separated the two germline ends. Germline V gene lookup returns CDR1 ENHRY and CDR2 SYGVKD. The DNA for the CDR3 is TGTGCCATCAGTGAGTTACAGGGTACAAACAATGAGCAGTTCTTC. Amino acids: CAISELQGTNNEQFF.

J is TRBJ2-5 and V is TRBV2, with D perhaps being TRBD1 or TRBD2 (5 bases each). CDR1 and CDR2 from the germline V gene are SNHLY and FYNNEI. The CDR3 loop spans 11 amino acids. V dropped 8 bases and J dropped 5 bases, with 9 bases sitting between them. The CDR3 protein is CASGGLETQYF. As DNA, the CDR3 is TGTGCCAGCGGGGGTTTGGAGACCCAGTACTTC.